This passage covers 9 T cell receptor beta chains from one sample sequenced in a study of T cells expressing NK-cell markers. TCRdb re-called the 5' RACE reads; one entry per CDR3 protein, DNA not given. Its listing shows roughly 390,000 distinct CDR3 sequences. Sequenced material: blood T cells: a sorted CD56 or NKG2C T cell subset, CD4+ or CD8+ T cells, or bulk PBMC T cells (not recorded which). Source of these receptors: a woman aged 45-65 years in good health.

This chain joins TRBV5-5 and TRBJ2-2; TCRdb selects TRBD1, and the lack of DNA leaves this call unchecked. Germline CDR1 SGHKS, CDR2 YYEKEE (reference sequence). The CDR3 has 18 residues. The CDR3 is CASSLGLIGTGWTGELFF.

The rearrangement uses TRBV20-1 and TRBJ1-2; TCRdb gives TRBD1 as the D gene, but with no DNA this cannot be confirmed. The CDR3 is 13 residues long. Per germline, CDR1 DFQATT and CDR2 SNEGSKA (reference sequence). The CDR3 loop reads CSARPQGGGGYTF.

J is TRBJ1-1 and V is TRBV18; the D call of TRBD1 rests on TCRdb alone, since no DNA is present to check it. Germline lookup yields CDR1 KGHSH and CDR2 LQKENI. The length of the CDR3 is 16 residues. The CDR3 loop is CASSPIQWDRNTEAFF.

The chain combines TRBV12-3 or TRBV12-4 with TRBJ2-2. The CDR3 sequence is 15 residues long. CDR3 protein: CASSYSTVRTGELFF.

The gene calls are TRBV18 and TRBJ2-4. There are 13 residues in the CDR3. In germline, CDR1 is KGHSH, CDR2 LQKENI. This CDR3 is CASSPISQNIQYF. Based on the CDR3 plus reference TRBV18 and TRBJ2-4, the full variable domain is NAGVMQNPRHLVRRRGQEARLRCSPMKGHSHVYWYRQLPEEGLKFMVYLQKENIIDESGMPKERFSAEFPKEGPSILRIQQVVRGDSAAYFCASSPISQNIQYFGAGTRLSVL.

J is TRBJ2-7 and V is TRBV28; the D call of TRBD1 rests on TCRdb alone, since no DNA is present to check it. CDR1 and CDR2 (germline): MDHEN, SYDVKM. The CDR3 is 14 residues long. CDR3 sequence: CASRPGQASYEQYF.

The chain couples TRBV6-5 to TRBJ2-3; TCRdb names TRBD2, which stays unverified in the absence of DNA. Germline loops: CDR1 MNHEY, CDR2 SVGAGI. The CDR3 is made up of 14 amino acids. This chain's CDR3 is CASRNLAGGRAQYF.

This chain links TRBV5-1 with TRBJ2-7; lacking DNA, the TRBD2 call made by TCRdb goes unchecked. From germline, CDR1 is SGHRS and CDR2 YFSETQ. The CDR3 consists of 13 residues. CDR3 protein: CASSLTAGAEQYF.

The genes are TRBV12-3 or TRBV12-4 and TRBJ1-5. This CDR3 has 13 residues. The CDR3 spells CASSSSPNQPQHF.